These 14 T cell receptor beta chains originate from one sample sequenced in a study of cytomegalovirus exposure and HLA in healthy donors. Clones were read by immunoSEQ multiplex PCR, and TCRdb kept only the in-frame ones, dropping some. The sample has about 160,000 clones, approximately 89% seen once; the top ten hold about 9.3%. Sequencing was done on a sample of PBMCs. The receptors derive from a woman aged 18 to 35 in good health and CMV-seropositive.

This clone was counted between two and nine times. The chain links TRBV7-9 to TRBJ1-3; D might be TRBD1 (5 bases). This CDR3 comprises 17 residues. Germline V gene lookup returns CDR1 SEHNR and CDR2 FQNEAQ (reference sequence). Trimming left V 1 base short and J 2 bases short, with 15 bases between. The DNA of the CDR3 is TGTGCCAGCAGCTTAGAGAGGGGAGGGAGTGCTGGAAACACCATATATTTT. This sequence encodes CASSLERGGSAGNTIYF.

This sequence joins TRBV7-9 and TRBJ1-5, with TRBD1 as a possible D gene (5 bases). Looked up from germline, CDR1 is SEHNR and CDR2 is FQNEAQ (reference sequence). This CDR3 has 16 residues. V lost 5 bases, J lost 8 bases, and 22 bases lay in between. For the CDR3, the DNA is TGTGCCAGCAGCCCCCAGCGGGCAGGGAAAGCGGAGCCCCAGCATTTT. It yields the protein CASSPQRAGKAEPQHF.

This clone was observed a handful of times. The rearrangement links TRBV16 to TRBJ2-5, with a tentative D call TRBD1 (6 bases). This CDR3 comprises 14 residues. Trimming left V 6 bases short and J 5 bases short, with 16 bases between. Germline V CDR1 and CDR2: KGHSY, FQNENV. The DNA of the CDR3 is TGTGCCAGCAGTTCAACAGGGTACGGGGAGACCCAGTACTTC. Its protein is CASSSTGYGETQYF.

The J gene is TRBJ2-7, the V gene TRBV11-1; TRBD1 matches 7 bases. Losses at the gene ends were 5 bases for V and 2 bases for J; bases not matched to a gene: 6. CDR3 length: 14 amino acids. Per germline, CDR1 SGHAT and CDR2 FQDESV (reference sequence). The CDR3 nucleotides are TGTGCCAGCAGCCCGACAGGGAGTACCTACGAGCAGTACTTC. Its translation: CASSPTGSTYEQYF.

The rearrangement joins TRBV15 to TRBJ2-5, with TRBD2 as a possible D gene (6 bases). Germline CDR1 LNHNV, CDR2 YYDKDF (reference sequence). V was clipped by 0 bases and J by 3 bases, with 8 bases between them. The CDR3 loop spans 14 amino acids. DNA of the CDR3: TGTGCCACCAGCAGAGAAGTAGCGGAAGAGACCCAGTACTTC. It is translated as CATSREVAEETQYF.

The chain employs TRBV14 and TRBJ2-1; 15 bases agree with TRBD2. V was clipped by 4 bases and J by 6 bases; unmatched bases: 10. This CDR3 comprises 18 residues. CDR1 and CDR2 (germline): SGHDN, FVKESK. CDR3 sequence (DNA): TGTGCCAGCAGCCTGTCCGGGACTAGCGGGAGGATGCTCAATGAGCAGTTCTTC. It codes for CASSLSGTSGRMLNEQFF.

The chain combines TRBV9 with TRBJ1-1; 10 positions match TRBD1. The CDR3 extends over 14 amino acids. Germline loops: CDR1 SGDLS, CDR2 YYNGEE. The V gene end was trimmed by 4 bases and the J gene end by 3 bases; junction bases not matched to a gene: 3. CDR3 in DNA: TGTGCCAGCAGCCCGGACAGGGGGTACACTGAAGCTTTCTTT. This gives the protein CASSPDRGYTEAFF. The full variable domain, in which reference TRBV9 and TRBJ1-1 provide the parts outside the CDR3, is DSGVTQTPKHLITATGQRVTLRCSPRSGDLSVYWYQQSLDQGLQFLIQYYNGEERAKGNILERFSAQQFPDLHSELNLSSLELGDSALYFCASSPDRGYTEAFFGQGTRLTVV.

This clone showed up just once. The chain combines TRBV11-3 with TRBJ2-1, with TRBD2 as a possible D gene (5 bases). The CDR3 contains 16 residues. Germline V gene sequence: CDR1 SGHNT, CDR2 YENEEA. The germline V and J ends were trimmed by 5 bases and 8 bases, with 22 bases remaining between them. CDR3 bases: TGTGCCAGCAGCCCGGTAGCGCGAGGGAAAAGGGATGAGCAGTTCTTC. Amino acid sequence: CASSPVARGKRDEQFF.

Regarding this clone: Other DNA sequences in the same sample also yield this CDR3. The V call is TRBV7-9, the J call TRBJ2-7, with D maybe TRBD1 (6 bases). The CDR3 contains 12 residues. V was pared by 5 bases and J by 4 bases, with 9 bases between. Germline V gives CDR1 SEHNR, CDR2 FQNEAQ (reference sequence). The CDR3 DNA follows: TGTGCCAGCAGCACCACAGGGTACGAGCAGTACTTC. Its protein product is CASSTTGYEQYF.

The V call is TRBV4-3, the J call TRBJ2-7; D unresolved. There are 13 residues in the CDR3. Germline loops: CDR1 LGHNA, CDR2 YSLEER. The V and J ends lost 0 bases and 4 bases respectively, with 7 bases between them. This chain's CDR3 is CASSQEFRYEQYF. Here the CDR3 DNA reads TGCGCCAGCAGCCAAGAATTTCGGTACGAGCAGTACTTC.

A few counts support this clone. The rearrangement uses TRBV28 and TRBJ2-3; D unresolved. Germline CDR1 reads MDHEN; CDR2 reads SYDVKM. There are 13 residues in the CDR3. The ends were cut back, 10 bases at V and 0 bases at J, with 11 bases in the middle. The CDR3 reads CATTIQSTDTQYF. DNA for the CDR3: TGTGCCACTACGATACAGAGCACAGATACGCAGTATTTT.

This chain uses TRBV15 with TRBJ1-5; possibly TRBD1 for D (6 bases). CDR1 and CDR2 (germline): LNHNV, YYDKDF (reference sequence). The CDR3 sequence is 12 residues long. Trimming shortened V by 8 bases and J by 3 bases, and 8 bases separated the two germline ends. Written as DNA, the CDR3 is TGTGCCACCCGGACAGTCAATCAGCCCCAGCATTTT. It yields the protein CATRTVNQPQHF.

V gene TRBV5-4 combines with J gene TRBJ1-2; tentative D call: TRBD1 (5 bases). Per the germline V gene, CDR1 is SGHNT and CDR2 is YYREEE (reference sequence). Trimming shortened V by 3 bases and J by 4 bases, and 16 bases separated the two germline ends. This CDR3 has 15 residues. The DNA for the CDR3 is TGTGCCAGCAGCTCTGGACACTACGGTAGCTATGGCTACACCTTC. As protein: CASSSGHYGSYGYTF.

V usage is TRBV27 and J usage is TRBJ2-2, with TRBD2 matching 10 bases. There are 15 residues in the CDR3. The germline gives CDR1 MNHEY, CDR2 SMNVEV (reference sequence). With 1 base clipped from V and 6 bases from J, the junction kept 2 bases outside the gene matches. The CDR3 region has the DNA TGTGCCAGCAGTTTATGGCTAGCGGGAGCCGGGGAGCTGTTTTTT. It specifies CASSLWLAGAGELFF.